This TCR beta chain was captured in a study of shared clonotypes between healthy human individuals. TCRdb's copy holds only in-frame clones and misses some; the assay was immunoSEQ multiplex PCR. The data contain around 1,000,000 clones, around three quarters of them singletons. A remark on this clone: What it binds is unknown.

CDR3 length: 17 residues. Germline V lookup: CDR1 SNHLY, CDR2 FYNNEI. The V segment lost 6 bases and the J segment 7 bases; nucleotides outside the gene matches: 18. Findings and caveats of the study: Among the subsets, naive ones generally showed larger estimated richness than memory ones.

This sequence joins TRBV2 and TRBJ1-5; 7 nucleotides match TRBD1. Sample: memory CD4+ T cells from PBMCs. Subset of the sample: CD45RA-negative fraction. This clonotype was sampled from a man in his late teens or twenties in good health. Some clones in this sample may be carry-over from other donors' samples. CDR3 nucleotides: TGTGCCAGCAGGGGTGCTTCAGGGGGGCGAGTGAGCCAGCCCCAGCATTTT. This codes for CASRGASGGRVSQPQHF.